The 8 T cell receptor beta chains presented below share a single source sample, sequenced in a study of blood T cell repertoires in COVID-19. Only in-frame clones appear in the TCRdb table, and some are missing; sequencing was by immunoSEQ multiplex PCR. The sample consists of approximately 280,000 clones, roughly 91% of them appearing once. Sequences were obtained from peripheral blood. These receptors originate from a man in his forties with acute or convalescent COVID-19.

V usage is TRBV5-1 and J usage is TRBJ1-4; D may be TRBD1 (5 bases). Deletions cut 2 bases from V and 8 bases from J, with 13 bases between. Germline V gene data show CDR1 as SGHRS and CDR2 as YFSETQ. The CDR3 has 14 residues. CDR3 coding DNA: TGCGCCAGCAGCTTCGGGGGGGGTCAAGAAAAACTGTTTTTT. Its translation is CASSFGGGQEKLFF.

In this sample, this clone turned up once. The V call is TRBV6-4, the J call TRBJ1-5; 7 bases are shared with TRBD1. The CDR3 sequence is 23 residues long. V was clipped by 0 bases and J by 9 bases; unmatched bases: 32. Germline loops: CDR1 MRHNA, CDR2 SNTAGT. The CDR3 region has the DNA TGTGCCAGCAGTGACTCGAAAATGAGGGGGCGCAAACTGTTTATGGACCTATTTAGGCCCCAGCATTTT. Its translation: CASSDSKMRGRKLFMDLFRPQHF.

The V call is TRBV4-1, the J call TRBJ1-1, with D unresolved. Germline V gives CDR1 MGHRA, CDR2 YSYEKL. Deletions cut 4 bases from V and 5 bases from J, with 8 bases between. The length of the CDR3 is 12 residues. CDR3 nucleotide sequence: TGCGCCAGCAGCCTCGGAGATACTGAAGCTTTCTTT. This encodes CASSLGDTEAFF.

The rearrangement uses TRBV5-1 and TRBJ1-1; the D gene is possibly TRBD1 (6 bases). Looked up from germline, CDR1 is SGHRS and CDR2 is YFSETQ. Trimming cost V 3 bases and J 0 bases, with 15 bases left between them. The CDR3 length is 16 residues. The CDR3 DNA is TGCGCCAGCAGCTACGGAGGACAGACAATGAACACTGAAGCTTTCTTT. Protein: CASSYGGQTMNTEAFF.

The chain carries TRBV10-2 and TRBJ1-1; a weak D match, TRBD1 (6 bases). There are 13 residues in the CDR3. CDR1 WSHSY and CDR2 SAAADI come from the germline V gene. Trimming cost V 10 bases and J 6 bases, with 18 bases left between them. DNA for the CDR3: TGCGCCACCACCCCCCGACAGGCGGCTGAAGCTTTCTTT. Protein: CATTPRQAAEAFF.

The chain has TRBV5-1 and TRBJ1-2; 7 bases map to TRBD1. With 3 bases clipped from V and 3 bases from J, the junction kept 5 bases outside the gene matches. This CDR3 is built from 14 residues. Per the germline V gene, CDR1 is SGHRS and CDR2 is YFSETQ. DNA of the CDR3: TGCGCCAGCAGCTGGGGAACAGGGGACTATGGCTACACCTTC. It yields the protein CASSWGTGDYGYTF.

The rearrangement uses TRBV21-1 and TRBJ2-3; no DNA check was done on the table's D call, TRBD2. TRBV21-1 is a known pseudogene. The CDR3 is made up of 17 amino acids. DNA for the CDR3: TGTGCCAGCAGCCGGTTCCGTAGCGGGGGGGCTGAAGATACGCAGTATTTT. Protein: CASSRFRSGGAEDTQYF.

V usage is TRBV2 and J usage is TRBJ1-2; no clear D. V was shortened by 6 bases and J by 1 base, with 12 bases between the two germline ends. CDR3 length: 14 residues. Germline V gives CDR1 SNHLY, CDR2 FYNNEI. In DNA form, the CDR3 reads TGTGCCAGCAGGAGGACTGAAGTTAACTATGGCTACACCTTC. It translates to CASRRTEVNYGYTF.